This T cell receptor beta chain was identified in a study of T cell responses to AZD1222 COVID-19 vaccine. Sequenced by immunoSEQ multiplex PCR; TCRdb stores in-frame clones only, minus some. Among roughly 120,000 clones listed, just under 95% were seen once. Comments on this clone: Antigen unknown.

This CDR3 region has 15 residues. The V gene end was trimmed by 7 bases and the J gene end by 3 bases; junction bases not matched to a gene: 13. Germline CDR1 SQVTM, CDR2 ANQGSEA. Study-level points and caveats: The study found vaccine-associated CD4 TCRs spanning spike, dominant at 160-218 and 743-854. The donor cohort was predominantly white British with a female majority, and clonal diversity may have been underestimated.

Second-dose groups at about 4 or about 12 weeks were pooled. The sequencing used peripheral blood, collected 28 days after the second AZD1222 dose. This clonotype originated in an adult who received the AZD1222 COVID-19 vaccine. The genes are TRBV29-1 and TRBJ2-7; 9 nucleotides line up with TRBD1. The CDR3 nucleotides read TGCAGCGCCCTGGGGGGGACAGGGAACTTCTACGAGCAGTACTTC. Encoded protein: CSALGGTGNFYEQYF.